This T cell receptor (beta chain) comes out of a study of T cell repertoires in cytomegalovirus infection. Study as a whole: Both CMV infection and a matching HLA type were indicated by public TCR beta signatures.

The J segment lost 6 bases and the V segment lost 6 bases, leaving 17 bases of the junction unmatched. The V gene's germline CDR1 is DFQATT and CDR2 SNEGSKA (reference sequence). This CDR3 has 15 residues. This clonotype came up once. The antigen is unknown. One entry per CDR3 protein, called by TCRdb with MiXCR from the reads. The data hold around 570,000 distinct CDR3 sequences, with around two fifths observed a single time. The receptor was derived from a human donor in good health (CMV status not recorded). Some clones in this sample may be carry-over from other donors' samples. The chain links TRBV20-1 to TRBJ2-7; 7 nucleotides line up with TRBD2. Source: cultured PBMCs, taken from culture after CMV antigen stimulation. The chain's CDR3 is CSASPAFGGSREQYF. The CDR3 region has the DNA TGCAGTGCCTCACCCGCCTTTGGCGGGAGCCGCGAGCAGTACTTC.